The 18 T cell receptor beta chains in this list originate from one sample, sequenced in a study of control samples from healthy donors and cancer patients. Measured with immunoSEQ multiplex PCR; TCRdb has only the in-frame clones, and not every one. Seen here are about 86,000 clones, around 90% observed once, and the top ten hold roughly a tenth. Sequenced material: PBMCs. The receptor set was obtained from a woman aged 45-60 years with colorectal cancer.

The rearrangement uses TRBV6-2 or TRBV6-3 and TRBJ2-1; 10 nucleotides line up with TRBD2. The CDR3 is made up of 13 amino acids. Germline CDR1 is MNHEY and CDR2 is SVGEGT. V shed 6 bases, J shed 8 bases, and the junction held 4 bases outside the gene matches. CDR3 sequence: CASSRAGGDEQFF. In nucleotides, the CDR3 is TGTGCCAGCAGCCGAGCGGGGGGGGATGAGCAGTTCTTC.

CDR3 in DNA: TGTGCCAGCAGCAGCGGACAGGGGAACACTGAAGCTTTCTTT. The encoded protein is CASSSGQGNTEAFF. V is TRBV7-3 and J is TRBJ1-1; 8 positions match TRBD1. This CDR3 is 14 amino acids long. The trim removed 5 bases at V and 1 base at J, leaving 3 bases unmatched. Germline assignment: CDR1 SGHTA and CDR2 FQGTGA.

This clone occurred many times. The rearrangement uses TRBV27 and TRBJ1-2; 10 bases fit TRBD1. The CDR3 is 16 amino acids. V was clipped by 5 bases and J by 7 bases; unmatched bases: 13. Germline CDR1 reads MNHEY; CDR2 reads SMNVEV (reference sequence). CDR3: CASSHEPSDRGPGYTF. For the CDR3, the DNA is TGTGCCAGCAGTCACGAACCTTCCGACAGGGGGCCTGGCTACACCTTC.

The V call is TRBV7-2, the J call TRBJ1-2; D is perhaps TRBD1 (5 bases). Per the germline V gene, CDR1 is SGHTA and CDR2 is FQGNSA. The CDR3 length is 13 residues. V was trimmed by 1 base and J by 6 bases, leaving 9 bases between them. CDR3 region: CASSLGQHDGYTF. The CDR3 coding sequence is TGTGCCAGCAGCTTAGGACAGCATGATGGCTACACCTTC.

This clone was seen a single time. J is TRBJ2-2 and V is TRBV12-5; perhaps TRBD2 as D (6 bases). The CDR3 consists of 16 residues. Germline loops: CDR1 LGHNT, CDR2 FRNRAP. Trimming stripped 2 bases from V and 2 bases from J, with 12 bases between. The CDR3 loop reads CASGLSAGGNTGELFF. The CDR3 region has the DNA TGTGCTAGTGGTTTGAGTGCCGGGGGTAACACCGGGGAGCTGTTTTTT.

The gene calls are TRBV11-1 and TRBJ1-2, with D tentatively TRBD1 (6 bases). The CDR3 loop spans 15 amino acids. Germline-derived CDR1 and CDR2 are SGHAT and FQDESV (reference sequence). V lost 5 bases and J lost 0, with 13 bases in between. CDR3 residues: CASSPRGAPNYGYTF. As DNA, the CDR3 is TGTGCCAGCAGCCCAAGGGGGGCTCCTAACTATGGCTACACCTTC. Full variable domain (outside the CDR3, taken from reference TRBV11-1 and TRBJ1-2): EAEVAQSPRYKITEKSQAVAFWCDPISGHATLYWYRQILGQGPELLVQFQDESVVDDSQLPKDRFSAERLKGVDSTLKIQPAELGDSAMYLCASSPRGAPNYGYTFGSGTRLTVV.

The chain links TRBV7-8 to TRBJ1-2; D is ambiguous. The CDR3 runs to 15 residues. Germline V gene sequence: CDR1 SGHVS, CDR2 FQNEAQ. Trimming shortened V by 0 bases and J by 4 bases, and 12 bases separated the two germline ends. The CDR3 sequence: CASSLAGGQAYGYTF. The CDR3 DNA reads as TGTGCCAGCAGCTTAGCGGGTGGGCAGGCCTATGGCTACACCTTC.

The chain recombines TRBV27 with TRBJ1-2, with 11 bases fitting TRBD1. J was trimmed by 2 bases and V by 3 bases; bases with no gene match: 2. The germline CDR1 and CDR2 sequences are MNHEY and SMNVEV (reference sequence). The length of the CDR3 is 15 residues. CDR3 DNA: TGTGCCAGCAGTTTTGGGACAGGGGGGAACTATGGCTACACCTTC. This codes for CASSFGTGGNYGYTF.

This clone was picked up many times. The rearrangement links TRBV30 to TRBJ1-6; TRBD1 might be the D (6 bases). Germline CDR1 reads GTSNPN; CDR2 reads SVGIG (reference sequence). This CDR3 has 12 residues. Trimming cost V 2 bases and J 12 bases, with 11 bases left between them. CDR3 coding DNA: TGTGCCTGGAGTCAGGGGATGGGACCCCTCCACTTT. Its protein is CAWSQGMGPLHF. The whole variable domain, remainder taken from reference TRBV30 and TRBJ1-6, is SQTIHQWPATLVQPVGSPLSLECTVEGTSNPNLYWYRQAAGRGLQLLFYSVGIGQISSEVPQNLSASRPQDRQFILSSKKLLLSDSGFYLCAWSQGMGPLHFGNGTRLTVT.

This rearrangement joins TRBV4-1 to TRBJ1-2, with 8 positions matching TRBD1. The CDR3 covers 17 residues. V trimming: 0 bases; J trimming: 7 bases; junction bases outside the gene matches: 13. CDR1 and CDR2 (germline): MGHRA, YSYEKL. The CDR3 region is CASSQDTGTGGIVGYTF. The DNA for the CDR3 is TGCGCCAGCAGCCAAGATACCGGGACAGGTGGAATCGTTGGCTACACCTTC.

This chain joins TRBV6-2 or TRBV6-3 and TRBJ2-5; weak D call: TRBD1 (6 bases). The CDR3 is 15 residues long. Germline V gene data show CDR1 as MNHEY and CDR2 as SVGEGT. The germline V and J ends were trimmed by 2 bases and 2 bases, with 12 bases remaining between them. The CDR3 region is CASSYQGMGQETQYF. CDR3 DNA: TGTGCCAGCAGTTACCAGGGGATGGGGCAAGAGACCCAGTACTTC.

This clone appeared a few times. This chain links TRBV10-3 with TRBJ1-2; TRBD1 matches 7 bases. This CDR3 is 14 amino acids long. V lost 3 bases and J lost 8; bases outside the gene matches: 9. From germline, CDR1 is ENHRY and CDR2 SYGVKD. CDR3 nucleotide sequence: TGTGCCATCAGTGAAAGACAGGGTGAAGGAGGCTACACCTTC. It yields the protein CAISERQGEGGYTF.

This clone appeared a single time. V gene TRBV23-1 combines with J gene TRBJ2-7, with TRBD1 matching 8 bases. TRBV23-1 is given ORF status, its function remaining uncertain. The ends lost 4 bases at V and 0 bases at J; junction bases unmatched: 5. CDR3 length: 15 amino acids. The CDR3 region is CASSPRDRSSYEQYV. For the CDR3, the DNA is TGCGCCAGCAGTCCCAGGGACAGGAGCTCCTACGAGCAGTACGTC.

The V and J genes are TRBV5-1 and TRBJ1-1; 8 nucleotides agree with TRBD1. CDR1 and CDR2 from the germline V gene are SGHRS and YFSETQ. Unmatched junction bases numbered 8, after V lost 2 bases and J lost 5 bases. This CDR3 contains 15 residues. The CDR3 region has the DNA TGCGCCAGCAGCTTCCAGGGGGCTTCCCAGACTGAAGCTTTCTTT. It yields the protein CASSFQGASQTEAFF.

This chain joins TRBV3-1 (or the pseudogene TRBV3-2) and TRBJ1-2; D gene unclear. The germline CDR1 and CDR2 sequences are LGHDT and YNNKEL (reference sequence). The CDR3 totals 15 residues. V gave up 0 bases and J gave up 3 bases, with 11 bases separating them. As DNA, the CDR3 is TGTGCCAGCAGCCAAGATCCATCGGGCTACTATGGCTACACCTTC. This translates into CASSQDPSGYYGYTF.

CDR3 sequence reads: CASSSWAGQDQPQHF. In DNA, the CDR3 is TGTGCCAGCAGCTCTTGGGCAGGACAGGATCAGCCCCAGCATTTT. The J gene is TRBJ1-5, the V gene TRBV7-2; 7 bases map to TRBD1. The CDR3 consists of 15 residues. The germline V gene has CDR1 SGHTA and CDR2 FQGNSA. V lost 4 bases, J lost 5 bases, and 8 bases stayed unmatched.

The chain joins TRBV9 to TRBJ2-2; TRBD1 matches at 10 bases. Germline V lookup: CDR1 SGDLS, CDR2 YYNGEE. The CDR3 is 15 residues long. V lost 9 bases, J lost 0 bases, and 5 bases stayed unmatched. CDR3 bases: TGTGCCACGCGACAGGGGGCTACGAACACCGGGGAGCTGTTTTTT. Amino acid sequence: CATRQGATNTGELFF.

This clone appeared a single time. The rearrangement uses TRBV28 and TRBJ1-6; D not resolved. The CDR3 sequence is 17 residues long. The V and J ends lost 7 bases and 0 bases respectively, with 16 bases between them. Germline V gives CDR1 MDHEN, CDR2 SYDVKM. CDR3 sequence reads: CASIPVSYGSYNSPLHF. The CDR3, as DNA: TGTGCCAGCATCCCTGTCTCGTACGGCTCCTATAATTCACCCCTCCACTTT.